These 5 T cell receptor beta chains share one sample of origin, sequenced in a study of CD8 T cells in ankylosing spondylitis (dated by TCRdb to 2016 to 2017). Libraries were built with 5' RACE. Reads for this sample came from an Illumina HiSeq 2500. The raw public data were reprocessed by TCRdb itself: fastp quality trimming at Q25, MiXCR clonotype calling, in-frame beta chains only. Every distinct CDR3 protein forms one entry, paired with its most common genes and DNA. The sample records around 430,000 distinct CDR3 sequences, approximately 17% of which are singletons. The biggest ten clones account for approximately 0.93% of the sample. Findings and caveats that apply to the study as a whole: A TCR beta motif made up of eight highly homologous amino acid variants appeared to be characteristic of blood from ankylosing spondylitis patients.

No antigen has been identified for these receptors. Specimen: blood, either unsorted or a sorted T cell fraction (not recorded which). The receptor set was obtained from a male donor with ankylosing spondylitis.

This clonotype was found a few times. The chain joins TRBV9 to TRBJ2-1; the match to TRBD2 covers 10 bases. The V gene's germline CDR1 is SGDLS and CDR2 YYNGEE. After removal of 1 base from V and 1 base from J, the junction contained 8 bases not matched to a gene. This CDR3 is built from 18 residues. The CDR3 sequence: CASSVSVGTSVSYNEQFF. Here the CDR3 DNA reads TGTGCCAGCAGCGTATCCGTCGGGACTAGCGTTTCCTACAATGAGCAGTTCTTC.

This clonotype was seen repeatedly, ten times or more. The chain has TRBV7-2 and TRBJ2-5; D ambiguous. There are 13 residues in the CDR3. Germline CDR1 is SGHTA and CDR2 is FQGNSA. Trimming took 1 base from V and 2 from J, leaving 5 bases between them. This CDR3 reads CASSLDSQETQYF. In DNA, the CDR3 is TGTGCCAGCAGCTTAGACTCGCAAGAGACCCAGTACTTC.

This clonotype was counted a few times. This chain joins TRBV6-1 and TRBJ2-2, with D uncertain. V was trimmed by 7 bases and J by 5 bases, leaving 14 bases between them. CDR3 length equals 14 residues. Germline CDR1 reads MNHNS; CDR2 reads SASEGT. DNA for the CDR3: TGTGCCAGCATAGATGTGAGTCTTACCGGGGAGCTGTTTTTT. Translated, it gives CASIDVSLTGELFF.

In this sample, this clonotype turned up many times. The chain carries TRBV5-1 and TRBJ2-2; D gene uncertain. The V gene's germline CDR1 is SGHRS and CDR2 YFSETQ. The CDR3 extends over 12 amino acids. With 2 bases removed from V and 2 bases from J, the gap between germline ends came to 1 base. The CDR3 nucleotides read TGCGCCAGCAGCTTAAACACCGGGGAGCTGTTTTTT. This translates into CASSLNTGELFF.

The genes are TRBV12-3 or TRBV12-4 and TRBJ1-1; a weak D match, TRBD1 (6 bases). The CDR3 has 11 amino acids. Trimming cost V 8 bases and J 6 bases, with 10 bases left between them. CDR3 amino acids: CASGGQSEAFF. CDR3 nucleotide sequence: TGTGCCAGCGGCGGACAGTCTGAAGCTTTCTTT.